The 28 T cell receptor beta chains given below trace back to one sample, sequenced in a study of PD-L1 blockade in urothelial cancer. Libraries were prepared by immunoSEQ multiplex PCR; TCRdb keeps only in-frame clonotypes and omits some of them. The repertoire holds about 87,000 clones, with 84% as singletons. Described time point: pretreatment peripheral blood. The source material was PBMCs, sampled around atezolizumab (anti-PD-L1) treatment. Source of these receptors: a man in his 60s with urothelial cancer.

The V gene is TRBV5-1, the J gene TRBJ2-5, with D possibly being TRBD2 (5 bases). There are 14 residues in the CDR3. V lost 2 bases to trimming and J lost 3 bases, with 11 bases between them. Germline V gives CDR1 SGHRS, CDR2 YFSETQ. CDR3: CASSFEGAKETQYF. The CDR3 nucleotides read TGCGCCAGCAGCTTCGAGGGCGCTAAAGAGACCCAGTACTTC.

J is TRBJ2-7 and V is TRBV7-9; D gene ambiguous. Trimming shortened V by 2 bases and J by 0 bases, and 2 bases separated the two germline ends. The CDR3 spans 12 residues. CDR1 and CDR2 from the germline V gene are SEHNR and FQNEAQ (reference sequence). The CDR3 nucleotides are TGTGCCAGCAGCTTACACTCCTACGAGCAGTACTTC. This gives the protein CASSLHSYEQYF.

The V call is TRBV2, the J call TRBJ2-2, with no clear D. Trimming pared 5 bases from V and 1 base from J, leaving 5 bases between. The V gene's germline CDR1 is SNHLY and CDR2 FYNNEI. CDR3 size: 13 residues. The CDR3 DNA follows: TGTGCCAGCAGTAATCAGAACACCGGGGAGCTGTTTTTT. Residues: CASSNQNTGELFF.

This rearrangement joins TRBV10-1 to TRBJ2-2, with a possible D match to TRBD1 (6 bases). V was pared by 4 bases and J by 0 bases, with 6 bases between. This CDR3 contains 14 residues. The V gene's germline CDR1 is WNHNN and CDR2 SYGVQD (reference sequence). The CDR3 loop reads CASSGQANTGELFF. In nucleotides, the CDR3 is TGCGCCAGCAGTGGACAGGCGAACACCGGGGAGCTGTTTTTT.

In DNA form, the CDR3 reads TGCGCCAGCAGCCAAGAAGGGGGTCCGAGCAATCAGCCCCAGCATTTT. Its translation is CASSQEGGPSNQPQHF. V and J are TRBV4-3 and TRBJ1-5; a weak D match, TRBD1 (6 bases). The germline CDR1 and CDR2 sequences are LGHNA and YSLEER. Trimming stripped 0 bases from V and 1 base from J, with 10 bases between. The CDR3 extends over 16 amino acids.

The genes are TRBV5-1 and TRBJ1-1; perhaps TRBD1 as D (6 bases). The CDR3 runs 15 residues. Trimming shortened V by 0 bases and J by 1 base, and 10 bases separated the two germline ends. Germline V gene lookup returns CDR1 SGHRS and CDR2 YFSETQ. The CDR3 region is CASSLGGQKNTEAFF. The CDR3 DNA reads as TGCGCCAGCAGCTTGGGGGGACAAAAGAACACTGAAGCTTTCTTT.

The chain has TRBV7-2 and TRBJ2-7, with 11 bases that match TRBD1. V shed 0 bases and J 6 bases; nucleotides not matched to a gene: 4. The V gene's germline CDR1 is SGHTA and CDR2 FQGNSA. This CDR3 is built from 15 residues. For the CDR3, the DNA is TGTGCCAGCAGCTTAGCGGGACAGGGGGTGACCGAGCAGTACTTC. Protein: CASSLAGQGVTEQYF.

The V gene is TRBV9, the J gene TRBJ2-7, with 10 bases lining up with TRBD1. The CDR3 spans 15 residues. Germline CDR1 and CDR2: SGDLS and YYNGEE. The V segment lost 4 bases and the J segment 4 bases; nucleotides outside the gene matches: 8. CDR3 DNA: TGTGCCAGCAGCTTCGGGACAGGGGACGAATACGAGCAGTACTTC. Translating it yields CASSFGTGDEYEQYF.

This clone was observed a single time. This chain links TRBV19 with TRBJ2-7; 8 positions match TRBD2. The J segment lost 4 bases and the V segment lost 3 bases, leaving 8 bases of the junction unmatched. Per the germline V gene, CDR1 is LNHDA and CDR2 is SQIVND (reference sequence). This CDR3 contains 15 residues. For the CDR3, the DNA is TGTGCCAGTAGTATGACAGCGGGAGAGGGTTACGAGCAGTACTTC. Residues: CASSMTAGEGYEQYF.

The chain links TRBV2 to TRBJ1-1; a weak D match, TRBD1 (6 bases). This CDR3 has 14 residues. CDR1 is SNHLY and CDR2 is FYNNEI in the germline V gene. The V and J ends lost 2 bases and 0 bases respectively, with 7 bases between them. CDR3 DNA: TGTGCCAGCAGTGAAACAGGGATGAACACTGAAGCTTTCTTT. It codes for CASSETGMNTEAFF.

The chain employs TRBV5-1 and TRBJ2-7; 10 bases map to TRBD2. The V gene end was trimmed by 0 bases and the J gene end by 5 bases; junction bases not matched to a gene: 5. The length of the CDR3 is 15 residues. The germline gives CDR1 SGHRS, CDR2 YFSETQ. The CDR3 loop reads CASSLGGLARNEQYF. CDR3 coding DNA: TGCGCCAGCAGCTTGGGGGGACTAGCGAGGAACGAGCAGTACTTC.

The V and J genes are TRBV2 and TRBJ1-4; 8 bases are a match to TRBD1. CDR1 SNHLY and CDR2 FYNNEI come from the germline V gene. This CDR3 is built from 13 residues. With V trimmed by 6 bases and J by 8 bases, 5 bases remained unmatched. CDR3 in DNA: TGTGCCAGCAGAGGGACAGGAAGGGAAAAACTGTTTTTT. It codes for CASRGTGREKLFF.

The chain carries TRBV29-1 and TRBJ2-3, with TRBD2 identical over 9 bases. Germline V gene lookup returns CDR1 SQVTM and CDR2 ANQGSEA. CDR3 size: 15 residues. With V trimmed by 6 bases and J by 0 bases, 7 bases remained unmatched. The CDR3 DNA follows: TGCAGCGTACCCGAGGCGGGAGGGAGCACAGATACGCAGTATTTT. It specifies CSVPEAGGSTDTQYF.

The genes are TRBV5-6 and TRBJ2-3, with D perhaps matching TRBD2 (7 bases). Germline V CDR1 and CDR2: SGHDT, YYEEEE. Trimming shortened V by 4 bases and J by 4 bases, and 25 bases separated the two germline ends. The CDR3 spans 18 residues. The CDR3 reads CASSPLTSRGGFADTQYF. The DNA for the CDR3 is TGTGCCAGCAGCCCGTTGACTTCGAGGGGGGGTTTCGCAGATACGCAGTATTTT.

V gene TRBV21-1 combines with J gene TRBJ2-2; no check of the table's D call, TRBD2, against the DNA was made. TRBV21-1 is a pseudogene. This CDR3 has 14 amino acids. The CDR3 loop is CASSKEWRTGELFF. In DNA, the CDR3 is TGTGCCAGCAGCAAAGAGTGGAGGACCGGGGAGCTGTTTTTT.

This clone was found a few times. The J gene is TRBJ1-1, the V gene TRBV18, with D unresolved. Germline lookup yields CDR1 KGHSH and CDR2 LQKENI. The CDR3 consists of 13 residues. V lost 3 bases to trimming and J lost 1 base, with 6 bases between them. The CDR3 reads CASSPRENTEAFF. CDR3 DNA: TGTGCCAGCTCACCCCGGGAGAACACTGAAGCTTTCTTT.

V gene TRBV27 combines with J gene TRBJ1-5; TRBD1 agrees at 8 bases. The CDR3 runs to 18 residues. CDR1 and CDR2 from the germline V gene are MNHEY and SMNVEV (reference sequence). With V trimmed by 10 bases and J by 3 bases, 20 bases remained unmatched. The CDR3 sequence: CATIGTKSGQEYNQPQHF. DNA for the CDR3: TGTGCCACCATAGGGACGAAATCGGGACAGGAATACAATCAGCCCCAGCATTTT.

The chain is built from TRBV5-1 and TRBJ1-1; a weak D match, TRBD1 (6 bases). In germline, CDR1 is SGHRS, CDR2 YFSETQ. V was trimmed by 4 bases and J by 0 bases, leaving 25 bases between them. CDR3 length: 19 amino acids. CDR3 loop: CASSGTGPRKGVLNTEAFF. CDR3 nucleotide sequence: TGCGCCAGCAGCGGAACCGGGCCCAGGAAGGGGGTTCTGAACACTGAAGCTTTCTTT.

This clone is a singleton in its sample. The chain recombines TRBV11-3 with TRBJ2-2, with D unclear. Germline CDR1 reads SGHNT; CDR2 reads YENEEA. There are 17 residues in the CDR3. V was shortened by 2 bases and J by 0 bases, with 13 bases between the two germline ends. The CDR3 loop is CASSLTEQIANTGELFF. CDR3 DNA sequence: TGTGCCAGCAGCTTAACCGAACAAATCGCGAACACCGGGGAGCTGTTTTTT.

This chain connects TRBV2 to TRBJ2-7; D possibly corresponds to TRBD1 (6 bases). V was trimmed by 7 bases and J by 1 base, leaving 14 bases between them. CDR1 and CDR2 (germline): SNHLY, FYNNEI. This CDR3 contains 14 residues. The CDR3 is CASTRDTTSYEQYF. DNA of the CDR3: TGTGCCAGCACCCGGGACACCACGTCCTACGAGCAGTACTTC.

The table lists this clone with a count of one. The chain has TRBV6-5 and TRBJ1-1, with D perhaps matching TRBD1 (5 bases). Germline CDR1 and CDR2: MNHEY and SVGAGI. The CDR3 runs to 13 residues. V dropped 2 bases and J dropped 6 bases, with 10 bases sitting between them. The CDR3 protein is CASSYGEGAEAFF. The CDR3 DNA reads TGTGCCAGCAGTTACGGTGAAGGGGCTGAAGCTTTCTTT.

The rearrangement links TRBV4-1 to TRBJ1-1; 7 bases match TRBD1. Trimming took 1 base from V and 1 from J; bases not matched to a gene: 3. Germline V lookup: CDR1 MGHRA, CDR2 YSYEKL. CDR3 size: 15 residues. CDR3 nucleotides: TGCGCCAGCAGCCAAGGGACAGGCCAGAACACTGAAGCTTTCTTT. This sequence encodes CASSQGTGQNTEAFF.

The V and J genes are TRBV15 and TRBJ2-1; TRBD2 is a possible D gene (5 bases). Germline loops: CDR1 LNHNV, CDR2 YYDKDF (reference sequence). The V end was cut by 1 base, the J end by 4 bases, with 8 bases between. This CDR3 comprises 14 residues. CDR3 protein: CATSRGPGYNEQFF. The DNA of the CDR3 is TGTGCCACCAGCAGAGGGCCGGGATACAATGAGCAGTTCTTC.

J is TRBJ1-5 and V is TRBV9, with TRBD1 identical over 10 bases. Looked up from germline, CDR1 is SGDLS and CDR2 is YYNGEE. This CDR3 is built from 18 residues. V dropped 3 bases and J dropped 0; count of bases not matched to a gene: 9. The CDR3 DNA follows: TGTGCCAGCAGCGCAGGGACAGGGGAACTTTTTAGCAATCAGCCCCAGCATTTT. Translation: CASSAGTGELFSNQPQHF. Together with reference TRBV9 and TRBJ1-5, the CDR3 gives the full variable domain: DSGVTQTPKHLITATGQRVTLRCSPRSGDLSVYWYQQSLDQGLQFLIQYYNGEERAKGNILERFSAQQFPDLHSELNLSSLELGDSALYFCASSAGTGELFSNQPQHFGDGTRLSIL.

This rearrangement joins TRBV28 to TRBJ1-3; no definite D call. This CDR3 is 16 amino acids long. Germline V CDR1 and CDR2: MDHEN, SYDVKM. Deletions cut 2 bases from V and 0 bases from J, with 11 bases between. CDR3 bases: TGTGCCAGCAGTTTACAACCGACAATCTCTGGAAACACCATATATTTT. Translated: CASSLQPTISGNTIYF.

V usage is TRBV29-1 and J usage is TRBJ2-1, with no clear D. There are 12 residues in the CDR3. CDR1 is SQVTM, CDR2 ANQGSEA, per germline. V lost 1 base to trimming and J lost 10 bases, with 11 bases between them. Written as DNA, the CDR3 is TGCAGCGTTGAAGCCGCGGTTCGAGAGCAGTTCTTC. Translating gives CSVEAAVREQFF.

The chain couples TRBV2 to TRBJ2-7; a possible D gene is TRBD2 (5 bases). Trimming cost V 4 bases and J 6 bases, with 10 bases left between them. CDR1 is SNHLY and CDR2 is FYNNEI in the germline V gene. CDR3 length equals 12 residues. The CDR3 reads CASSVRGLEQYF. CDR3 bases: TGTGCCAGCAGTGTGCGAGGGCTCGAGCAGTACTTC.

CDR3 in DNA: TGTGCCAGCAGGCGGGTGGAGACCCAGTACTTC. This encodes CASRRVETQYF. The rearrangement joins TRBV2 to TRBJ2-5, with a possible D match to TRBD2 (5 bases). Germline V gene lookup returns CDR1 SNHLY and CDR2 FYNNEI. V was pared by 6 bases and J by 5 bases, with 7 bases between. The length of the CDR3 is 11 residues.